This paragraph reports one T cell receptor (beta chain). Loaded into unsorted PBMC replicate PCRs was around 300 ng DNA, 25,000 to 35,000 T cell genomes. Using immunoSEQ multiplex PCR, the repertoire was profiled, and TCRdb retains in-frame clones only, with some absent. Of under 600,000 clones in the sample, 60% to 80% are singletons; the top ten hold about 12%. The data originate from a study of shared clonotypes between healthy human individuals. Germline V gene lookup returns CDR1 MGHDK and CDR2 SYGVNS. V was cut by 1 base and J by 4 bases, with 13 bases left in between. The CDR3 has 15 residues. This chain links TRBV25-1 with TRBJ1-1, with D possibly being TRBD1 (6 bases). Input material: PBMCs. This clonotype originated in a woman aged 40 to 55 in good health. Some clones in this sample may be carry-over from other donors' samples. The CDR3 nucleotides read TGTGCCAGCAGTGAATTTGGCAGGGGATCCACTGAAGCTTTCTTT. It yields the protein CASSEFGRGSTEAFF.